This T cell receptor (beta chain) emerged from a study of blood T cell repertoires in COVID-19. Overall study: Acute and convalescent COVID-19 samples came from the United States, Italy and Spain.

The CDR3 has 16 residues. V shed 1 base, J shed 8 bases, and the junction held 9 bases outside the gene matches. Germline assignment: CDR1 LGHDT and CDR2 YNNKEL (reference sequence). Produced via immunoSEQ multiplex PCR; TCRdb's table is partial and in-frame only. The repertoire holds about 59,000 clones, with more than 80% as singletons. This sequence joins TRBV3-1 (or the pseudogene TRBV3-2) and TRBJ1-4; the match to TRBD1 covers 8 bases. This receptor was taken from an elderly man with acute or convalescent COVID-19. Sequencing was performed on peripheral blood. The CDR3 reads CASSQGGPQGAEKLFF. As DNA, the CDR3 is TGTGCCAGCAGCCAAGGTGGCCCTCAGGGGGCCGAAAAACTGTTTTTT.